This T cell receptor (beta chain) was found in a study of cytomegalovirus exposure and HLA in healthy donors (dated by TCRdb to about 2017). Describing the broader study: According to a later analysis, one platform produced both the approximately 110 validation repertoires and the 670 or so repertoires of the first cohort. To predict cytomegalovirus infection status, the study combined high-throughput TCR immunosequencing, statistical association of individual TCRs with disease status, and machine learning. The aim of the study was to test whether cataloging public T cell receptors could identify signatures of past pathogen exposure. Besides the first cohort of 666 subjects, a separate validation cohort made up of 90 to 150 different subjects was used.

The junction shows trimming of 2 bases on V and 6 bases on J, and the gene matches do not reach 12 bases of it. The CDR3 holds 15 amino acids from the cysteine to the phenylalanine. Of the read, only the CDR3 DNA is kept; its 45 bases are in frame from base 1. CDR1 and CDR2 (GTSNPN, SVGIG) derive from the germline V gene (reference sequence). The investigation overall reported the following: A later analysis found that TCRs clustered in the first cohort also tended to co-occur in the 120 validation repertoires, with 90% to 95% of cluster scores above 0. Three of the identified cytomegalovirus-associated TCR beta chains were confirmed in vitro to be specific for cytomegalovirus antigens. In the study, approximately 150 TCR beta chains were listed as associated with cytomegalovirus. The classifier was reported to diagnose cytomegalovirus status with high specificity and sensitivity in both the original and validation cohorts. It was suggested by the authors that the approach could potentially be generalized to other disease states and immunological phenotypes. Most TCR sequences were observed very rarely across donors, whereas some public TCRs were present in many individuals. The validation cohort had no HLA typing available for a later analysis, so co-occurrence within that cohort was assessed over all 120 or so repertoires.

Worth noting for this clone: Its target antigen remains unknown. Base qualities were left out, and no much larger clone turns up one base away.

The donors were included in the validation cohort of 130 or so subjects, a group kept apart from the roughly 670-subject first cohort. Libraries came from the immunoSEQ multiplex PCR assay. In the source study's methods: A statistical classification framework was built to diagnose cytomegalovirus status from the catalog of TCR beta chain sequences. Entries here come from immuneACCESS through TCRdb and include only in-frame sequences with V and J called. Some clones fail to appear in such tables; in the studies checked, an unresolved V gene covers under half of the shortfall, and the cause of the remainder is unknown. D and trimming were read from the DNA, whereas the V and J calls and clone size are those reported in that table. The sample contains 150,000 to 200,000 clones, approximately 80% of them found a single time. The ten largest clones represent less than 8.5% of the sample.

The TCR originated in a man between 18 and 35 years old in good health and CMV-seropositive. The chain links TRBV30 with TRBJ2-7; TRBD2 matches 8 bases in the middle. The sample taken for sequencing was PBMCs. CDR3 loop: CAWSFLRTGGGEQYF. The nucleotides read TGTGCCTGGAGTTTCCTCCGCACGGGAGGGGGCGAGCAGTACTTC.